Listed here are 28 T cell receptor beta chains from one sample, sequenced in a study of cytomegalovirus exposure and HLA in healthy donors. The primer mix had 60 Vbeta and 13 Jbeta primers. Libraries were prepared by immunoSEQ multiplex PCR; TCRdb keeps only in-frame clonotypes and omits some of them. The data contain around 190,000 clones, around 80% of them singletons. The sequenced sample was PBMCs. Every receptor here comes from a man aged 35 to 55 in good health and CMV-seropositive.

The rearrangement uses TRBV19 and TRBJ1-2; no firm D call. Trimming took off 8 bases at V and 0 bases at J, with 16 bases between the two ends. Germline-derived CDR1 and CDR2 are LNHDA and SQIVND (reference sequence). The CDR3 runs to 15 residues. The CDR3 DNA reads as TGTGCCAGTTTGAGAAGGAGCGAAGCTAACTATGGCTACACCTTC. Amino acid sequence: CASLRRSEANYGYTF. The full variable domain, completed using reference TRBV19 and TRBJ1-2, is DGGITQSPKYLFRKEGQNVTLSCEQNLNHDAMYWYRQDPGQGLRLIYYSQIVNDFQKGDIAEGYSVSREKKESFPLTVTSAQKNPTAFYLCASLRRSEANYGYTFGSGTRLTVV.

The V and J genes are TRBV6-5 and TRBJ2-7; TRBD2 matches 10 bases. V was clipped by 6 bases and J by 3 bases; unmatched bases: 8. CDR3 length equals 15 residues. Germline V gene data show CDR1 as MNHEY and CDR2 as SVGAGI. CDR3 nucleotide sequence: TGTGCCAGCAGGAAATACATAGCGGGGGGCTACGAGCAGTACTTC. It is translated as CASRKYIAGGYEQYF.

The chain uses TRBV29-1 and TRBJ2-5, with D possibly matching TRBD1 (5 bases). The CDR3 is 11 amino acids. Germline values: CDR1 SQVTM, CDR2 ANQGSEA. V lost 4 bases, J lost 4 bases, and 7 bases lay in between. The CDR3 is CSVVQGETQYF. The CDR3 nucleotides are TGCAGCGTTGTTCAGGGAGAGACCCAGTACTTC.

CDR3 region: CASSQGTTASYEQYF. CDR3 in DNA: TGCGCCAGCAGCCAAGGGACTACCGCCTCCTACGAGCAGTACTTC. The chain couples TRBV4-3 to TRBJ2-7, with D possibly matching TRBD2 (6 bases). The CDR3 contains 15 residues. The germline gives CDR1 LGHNA, CDR2 YSLEER. V was clipped by 1 base and J by 0 bases, with 10 bases between them.

This chain links TRBV18 with TRBJ2-7; 11 positions match TRBD1. CDR1 and CDR2 (germline): KGHSH, LQKENI. This CDR3 contains 14 residues. Trimming cost V 8 bases and J 5 bases; bases outside gene matches: 8. CDR3: CASRTGGALNEQYF. The CDR3 bases are TGTGCCAGCCGGACAGGGGGCGCGTTAAACGAGCAGTACTTC. Full variable domain (outside the CDR3, taken from reference TRBV18 and TRBJ2-7): NAGVMQNPRHLVRRRGQEARLRCSPMKGHSHVYWYRQLPEEGLKFMVYLQKENIIDESGMPKERFSAEFPKEGPSILRIQQVVRGDSAAYFCASRTGGALNEQYFGPGTRLTVT.

The V and J genes are TRBV7-8 and TRBJ1-5, with TRBD1 identical over 8 bases. CDR1 and CDR2 (germline): SGHVS, FQNEAQ. The CDR3 consists of 17 residues. With V trimmed by 5 bases and J by 2 bases, 11 bases remained unmatched. DNA of the CDR3: TGTGCCAGCAGCCCATCCACAGGGGGTGTTGGCAATCAGCCCCAGCATTTT. This encodes CASSPSTGGVGNQPQHF.

Comments on this clone: Relative to the germline gene, one junction end is altered; a read error may explain this. CDR3 DNA: TGTACCAGCAGCCCTCCCCGGAGCCTGAGGGAAGCCTACGAGCAGTACTTC. Translating it yields CTSSPPRSLREAYEQYF. The chain employs TRBV7-9 and TRBJ2-7; a possible D gene is TRBD2 (5 bases). Germline V gene lookup returns CDR1 SEHNR and CDR2 FQNEAQ (reference sequence). This CDR3 has 17 amino acids.

This sequence joins TRBV9 and TRBJ2-5; 7 bases fit TRBD2. The last part of the DNA fits TRBJ2-7 better; the J call may be wrong. Germline assignment: CDR1 SGDLS and CDR2 YYNGEE. This CDR3 has 15 amino acids. CDR3 in amino acids: CASSASGTASYEQYF. As DNA, the CDR3 is TGTGCCAGCAGTGCAAGCGGGACTGCTTCCTACGAGCAGTACTTC.

This clone has just a few counts. The chain employs TRBV28 and TRBJ2-1; 13 positions agree with TRBD2. This CDR3 contains 19 residues. Germline V gives CDR1 MDHEN, CDR2 SYDVKM. J gave up 7 bases and V 5 bases, and 17 bases lay outside the gene matches. The CDR3, as DNA: TGTGCCAGCAGTCTACCGGGACTAGCGGGATCCCCTTCGGGGAATGAGCAGTTCTTC. Its protein is CASSLPGLAGSPSGNEQFF.

The CDR3 here is CASSLGAWDQPQHF. In nucleotides, the CDR3 is TGTGCCAGCAGCTTGGGGGCATGGGATCAGCCCCAGCATTTT. This chain links TRBV5-5 with TRBJ1-5; D ambiguous. Germline values: CDR1 SGHKS, CDR2 YYEKEE (reference sequence). Trimming pared 0 bases from V and 5 bases from J, leaving 9 bases between. The length of the CDR3 is 14 residues.

In its sample, this clone was seen once. This sample also contains other DNA sequences that code for the same CDR3. Here the CDR3 reads CASSQGGQGANYGYTF. The CDR3 region has the DNA TGTGCCAGCAGCCAGGGAGGACAGGGGGCGAACTATGGCTACACCTTC. The rearrangement joins TRBV4-2 to TRBJ1-2; 11 nucleotides agree with TRBD1. Germline assignment: CDR1 LGHNA and CDR2 YNFKEQ. The V gene end was trimmed by 3 bases and the J gene end by 2 bases; junction bases not matched to a gene: 5. There are 16 residues in the CDR3.

The CDR3, as DNA: TGCGCCAGCAGCTTGGTAGGACAGGACGAGAAAATTGGTTTCTTT. This encodes CASSLVGQDEKIGFF. The chain employs TRBV5-1 and TRBJ1-1; 7 bases align to TRBD1. The CDR3 runs 15 residues. Germline loops: CDR1 SGHRS, CDR2 YFSETQ. The V segment lost 0 bases and the J segment 13 bases; nucleotides outside the gene matches: 15.

This clone was found once. The chain is built from TRBV11-2 and TRBJ2-4; 8 positions match TRBD1. The CDR3 has 16 residues. Germline-derived CDR1 and CDR2 are SGHAT and FQNNGV. Unmatched junction bases numbered 6, after V lost 5 bases and J lost 0 bases. CDR3 in DNA: TGTGCCAGCAGCCGGACAGGGCGGCTAGCCAAAAACATTCAGTACTTC. Its translation is CASSRTGRLAKNIQYF.

This clone was counted between two and nine times. The chain employs TRBV4-1 and TRBJ1-5, with 7 bases matching TRBD1. The CDR3 has 17 residues. Germline V CDR1 and CDR2: MGHRA, YSYEKL. V trimming: 3 bases; J trimming: 6 bases; junction bases outside the gene matches: 14. The CDR3 DNA reads TGCGCCAGCAGCCATAGTCAGGGCAGGGGGGTGGGTCAGCCCCAGCATTTT. Its translation: CASSHSQGRGVGQPQHF.

In this sample, this clone turned up once. The chain links TRBV18 to TRBJ2-1; possible D gene TRBD2, 6 bases. The CDR3 length is 16 residues. V lost 1 base and J 5 bases, leaving 15 bases between the germline ends. Per the germline V gene, CDR1 is KGHSH and CDR2 is LQKENI. DNA of the CDR3: TGTGCCAGCTCACCACTTGGGGCGGGAAACAACAATGAGCAGTTCTTC. Its translation: CASSPLGAGNNNEQFF.

This rearrangement joins TRBV7-9 to TRBJ2-7; 8 bases are shared with TRBD1. V trimming: 5 bases; J trimming: 5 bases; junction bases outside the gene matches: 5. This CDR3 region has 13 residues. CDR1 is SEHNR and CDR2 is FQNEAQ in the germline V gene (reference sequence). The CDR3 loop is CASSPDRAHEQYF. The DNA for the CDR3 is TGTGCCAGCAGCCCGGACAGGGCTCACGAGCAGTACTTC.

The V gene is TRBV4-2, the J gene TRBJ2-1; 11 bases line up with TRBD2. This CDR3 is built from 16 residues. Trimming cost V 3 bases and J 7 bases; bases outside gene matches: 8. The germline V gene encodes CDR1 LGHNA and CDR2 YNFKEQ. CDR3 DNA: TGTGCCAGCAGCCAGCTCACTAGCGGGAGCGATAATGAGCAGTTCTTC. Translated, it gives CASSQLTSGSDNEQFF.

The gene calls are TRBV6-1 and TRBJ2-7; 9 bases line up with TRBD2. Trimming at V came to 4 bases and at J to 2 bases, leaving 3 bases not matched to a gene. The CDR3 contains 14 residues. Germline lookup yields CDR1 MNHNS and CDR2 SASEGT. The DNA for the CDR3 is TGTGCCAGCAGTGCGGCGGGAGGGGCCTACGAGCAGTACTTC. It specifies CASSAAGGAYEQYF.

The CDR3 DNA reads as TGTGCCAGCAGCTTAACAGGGGCCTATGGCTACACCTTC. Its protein is CASSLTGAYGYTF. The chain joins TRBV7-2 to TRBJ1-2; 7 bases match TRBD1. The trim removed 2 bases at V and 4 bases at J, leaving 1 base unmatched. The germline CDR1 and CDR2 sequences are SGHTA and FQGNSA. The CDR3 sequence is 13 residues long.

The chain is built from TRBV6-1 and TRBJ2-7; D unresolved. There are 14 residues in the CDR3. Germline V CDR1 and CDR2: MNHNS, SASEGT. The ends were cut back, 5 bases at V and 0 bases at J, with 11 bases in the middle. The CDR3: CASSIQRSSYEQYF. The CDR3 nucleotides read TGTGCCAGCAGTATCCAGCGCTCCTCCTACGAGCAGTACTTC.

The gene calls are TRBV11-3 and TRBJ2-3, with TRBD2 as a possible D gene (6 bases). From germline, CDR1 is SGHNT and CDR2 YENEEA. V gave up 1 base and J gave up 2 bases, with 10 bases separating them. This CDR3 is 15 amino acids long. The DNA for the CDR3 is TGTGCCAGCAGCTTAGGACGGGGGTTCACAGATACGCAGTATTTT. Its protein is CASSLGRGFTDTQYF.

Only a few counts were recorded for this clone. This chain joins TRBV7-6 and TRBJ2-1, with D possibly TRBD2 on 6 matching bases. CDR1 is SGHVS, CDR2 FNYEAQ, per germline. The V end was cut by 4 bases, the J end by 5 bases, with 15 bases between. CDR3 size: 15 residues. CDR3 in amino acids: CASSYGTASNNEQFF. CDR3 DNA sequence: TGTGCCAGCAGCTACGGGACTGCTTCAAACAATGAGCAGTTCTTC.

The genes are TRBV18 and TRBJ1-2; a weak D match, TRBD1 (6 bases). Trimming stripped 6 bases from V and 4 bases from J, with 12 bases between. Germline V gene sequence: CDR1 KGHSH, CDR2 LQKENI. CDR3 length: 13 amino acids. The CDR3 is CASSADSSYGYTF. CDR3 coding DNA: TGTGCCAGCTCTGCGGACAGCTCCTATGGCTACACCTTC.

The V and J genes are TRBV28 and TRBJ1-3; perhaps TRBD1 as D (6 bases). Germline V CDR1 and CDR2: MDHEN, SYDVKM. V shed 5 bases and J shed 9 bases, with 20 bases lying between them. This CDR3 region has 15 residues. DNA of the CDR3: TGTGCCAGCAGTCTCAACTCCGGGGGGCGAGGCACCATATATTTT. Its translation: CASSLNSGGRGTIYF.

This clone has just one count. The gene calls are TRBV11-2 and TRBJ2-3; tentatively, D is TRBD2 (6 bases). CDR3 length: 14 residues. The germline gives CDR1 SGHAT, CDR2 FQNNGV. The V end was cut by 5 bases, the J end by 2 bases, with 11 bases between. The CDR3 DNA reads as TGTGCCAGCAGCCTGGGACTTTACACAGATACGCAGTATTTT. It translates to CASSLGLYTDTQYF.

This chain uses TRBV11-2 with TRBJ1-3, with D tentatively TRBD1 (6 bases). Deletions cut 3 bases from V and 2 bases from J, with 14 bases between. The CDR3 sequence is 16 residues long. Per germline, CDR1 SGHAT and CDR2 FQNNGV. The CDR3 coding sequence is TGTGCCAGCAGCTTCGGCACAGGGCGAACTGGAAACACCATATATTTT. This gives the protein CASSFGTGRTGNTIYF. Full variable domain (outside the CDR3, taken from reference TRBV11-2 and TRBJ1-3): EAGVAQSPRYKIIEKRQSVAFWCNPISGHATLYWYQQILGQGPKLLIQFQNNGVVDDSQLPKDRFSAERLKGVDSTLKIQPAKLEDSAVYLCASSFGTGRTGNTIYFGEGSWLTVV.

V is TRBV27 and J is TRBJ2-7; 9 bases line up with TRBD1. CDR3 length equals 15 residues. V lost 6 bases and J lost 3; bases outside the gene matches: 9. In germline, CDR1 is MNHEY, CDR2 SMNVEV (reference sequence). CDR3 DNA: TGTGCCAGCAGCTCCCCCGGGACAGGGCACTACGAGCAGTACTTC. Translation: CASSSPGTGHYEQYF.

The chain carries TRBV5-8 and TRBJ2-5; TRBD2 might be the D (5 bases). The CDR3 loop spans 13 amino acids. V lost 4 bases and J lost 4, with 11 bases in between. Germline V gives CDR1 SGHTS, CDR2 YDEGEE. The CDR3 sequence: CASSMSGRETQYF. CDR3 coding DNA: TGTGCCAGCAGCATGAGCGGCAGAGAGACCCAGTACTTC.